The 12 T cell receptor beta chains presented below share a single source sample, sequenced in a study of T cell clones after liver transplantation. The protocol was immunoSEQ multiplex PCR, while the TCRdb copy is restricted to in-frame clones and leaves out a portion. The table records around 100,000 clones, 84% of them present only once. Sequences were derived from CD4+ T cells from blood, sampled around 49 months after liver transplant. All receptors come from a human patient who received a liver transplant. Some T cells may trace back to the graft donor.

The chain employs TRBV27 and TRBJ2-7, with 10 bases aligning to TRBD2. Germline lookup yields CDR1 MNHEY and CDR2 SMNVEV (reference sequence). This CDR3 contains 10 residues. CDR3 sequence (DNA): TGTGCCAGCAGAGCGGGAGGGATCGGGGTC. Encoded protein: CASRAGGIGV.

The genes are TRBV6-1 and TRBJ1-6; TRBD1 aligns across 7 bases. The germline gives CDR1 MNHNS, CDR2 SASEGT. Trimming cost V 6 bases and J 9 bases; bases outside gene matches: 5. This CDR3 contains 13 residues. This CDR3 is CASRGQPRSPLHF. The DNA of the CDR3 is TGTGCCAGCAGGGGACAGCCTCGTTCACCCCTCCACTTT.

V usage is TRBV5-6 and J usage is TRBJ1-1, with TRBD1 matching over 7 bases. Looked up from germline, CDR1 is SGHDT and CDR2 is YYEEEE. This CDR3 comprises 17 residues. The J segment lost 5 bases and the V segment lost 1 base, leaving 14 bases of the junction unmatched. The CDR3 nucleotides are TGTGCCAGCAGCTTGCAAGGAGAAGGGGGCCGTAGGACTGAAGCTTTCTTT. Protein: CASSLQGEGGRRTEAFF.

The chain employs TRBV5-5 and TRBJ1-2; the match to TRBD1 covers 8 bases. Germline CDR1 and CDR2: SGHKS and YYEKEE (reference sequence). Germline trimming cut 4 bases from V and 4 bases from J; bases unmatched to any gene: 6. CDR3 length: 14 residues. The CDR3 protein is CASSRTGISYGYTF. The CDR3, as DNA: TGTGCCAGCAGCCGGACAGGGATTAGCTATGGCTACACCTTC. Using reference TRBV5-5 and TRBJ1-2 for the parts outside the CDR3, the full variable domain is DAGVTQSPTHLIKTRGQQVTLRCSPISGHKSVSWYQQVLGQGPQFIFQYYEKEERGRGNFPDRFSARQFPNYSSELNVNALLLGDSALYLCASSRTGISYGYTFGSGTRLTVV.

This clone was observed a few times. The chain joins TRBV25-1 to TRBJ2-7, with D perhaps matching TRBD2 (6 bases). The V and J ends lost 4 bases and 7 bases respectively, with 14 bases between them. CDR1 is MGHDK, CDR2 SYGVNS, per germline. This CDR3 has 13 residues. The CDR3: CASSARIGGEQYF. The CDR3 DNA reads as TGTGCCAGCAGTGCACGCATCGGAGGGGAGCAGTACTTC.

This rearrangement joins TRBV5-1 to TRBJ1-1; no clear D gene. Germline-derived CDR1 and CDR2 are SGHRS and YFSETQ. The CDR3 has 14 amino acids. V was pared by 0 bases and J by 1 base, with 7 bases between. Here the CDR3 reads CASSLGPTNTEAFF. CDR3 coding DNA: TGCGCCAGCAGCTTGGGACCGACGAACACTGAAGCTTTCTTT.

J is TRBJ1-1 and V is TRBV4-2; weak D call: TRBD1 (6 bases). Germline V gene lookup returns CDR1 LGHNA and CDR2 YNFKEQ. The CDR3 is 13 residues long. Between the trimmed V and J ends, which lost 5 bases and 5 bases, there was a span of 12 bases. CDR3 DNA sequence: TGTGCCAGCAGCGTCAGGGGAGAAACTGAAGCTTTCTTT. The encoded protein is CASSVRGETEAFF.

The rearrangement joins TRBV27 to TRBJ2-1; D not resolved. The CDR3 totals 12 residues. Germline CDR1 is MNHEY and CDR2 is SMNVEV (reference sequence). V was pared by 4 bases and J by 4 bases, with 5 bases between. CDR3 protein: CASSYRYNEQFF. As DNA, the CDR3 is TGTGCCAGCAGTTACAGATACAATGAGCAGTTCTTC.

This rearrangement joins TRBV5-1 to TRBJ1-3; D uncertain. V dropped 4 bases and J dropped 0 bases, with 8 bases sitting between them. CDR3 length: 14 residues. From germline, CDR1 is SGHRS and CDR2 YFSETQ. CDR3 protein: CASSAASSGNTIYF. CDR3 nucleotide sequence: TGCGCCAGCAGCGCAGCGAGCTCTGGAAACACCATATATTTT.

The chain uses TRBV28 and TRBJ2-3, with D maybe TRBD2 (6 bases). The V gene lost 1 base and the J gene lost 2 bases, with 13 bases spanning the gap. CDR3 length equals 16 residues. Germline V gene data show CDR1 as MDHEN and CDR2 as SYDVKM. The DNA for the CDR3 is TGTGCCAGCAGTTTATTTAGGAGGGTTGCCACAGATACGCAGTATTTT. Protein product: CASSLFRRVATDTQYF.

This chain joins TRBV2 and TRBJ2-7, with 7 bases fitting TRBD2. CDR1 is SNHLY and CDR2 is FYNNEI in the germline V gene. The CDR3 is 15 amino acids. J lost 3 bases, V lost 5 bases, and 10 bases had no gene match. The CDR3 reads CASSLRAGVVYEQYF. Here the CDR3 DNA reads TGTGCCAGCAGTCTGAGGGCGGGAGTGGTCTACGAGCAGTACTTC.

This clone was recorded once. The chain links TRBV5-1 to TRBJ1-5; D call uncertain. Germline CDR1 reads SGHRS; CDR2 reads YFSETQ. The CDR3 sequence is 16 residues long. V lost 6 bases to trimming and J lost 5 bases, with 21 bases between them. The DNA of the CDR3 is TGCGCCAGCAAACCGGGAATCCAAGCTCTTGATCAGCCCCAGCATTTT. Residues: CASKPGIQALDQPQHF.